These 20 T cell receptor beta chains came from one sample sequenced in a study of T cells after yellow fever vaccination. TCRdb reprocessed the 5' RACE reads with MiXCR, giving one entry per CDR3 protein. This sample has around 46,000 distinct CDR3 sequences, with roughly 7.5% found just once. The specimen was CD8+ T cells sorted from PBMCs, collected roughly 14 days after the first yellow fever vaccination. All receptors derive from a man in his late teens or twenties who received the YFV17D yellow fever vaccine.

In DNA, the CDR3 is TGTGCCAGCAGCCGCAGGGGCACAGATACGCAGTATTTT. Translating gives CASSRRGTDTQYF. The chain is built from TRBV13 and TRBJ2-3, with D possibly matching TRBD1 (5 bases). The CDR3 is 13 residues long. In germline, CDR1 is PRHDT, CDR2 FYEKMQ (reference sequence). Trimming left V 5 bases short and J 1 base short, with 7 bases between.

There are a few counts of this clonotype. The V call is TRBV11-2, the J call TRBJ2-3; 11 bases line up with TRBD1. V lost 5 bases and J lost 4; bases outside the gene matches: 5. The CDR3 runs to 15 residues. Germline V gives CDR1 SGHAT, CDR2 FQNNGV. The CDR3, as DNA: TGTGCCAGCAGCACAGGACAGGGGGCGTCAGATACGCAGTATTTT. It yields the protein CASSTGQGASDTQYF. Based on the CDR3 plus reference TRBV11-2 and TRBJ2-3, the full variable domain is EAGVAQSPRYKIIEKRQSVAFWCNPISGHATLYWYQQILGQGPKLLIQFQNNGVVDDSQLPKDRFSAERLKGVDSTLKIQPAKLEDSAVYLCASSTGQGASDTQYFGPGTRLTVL.

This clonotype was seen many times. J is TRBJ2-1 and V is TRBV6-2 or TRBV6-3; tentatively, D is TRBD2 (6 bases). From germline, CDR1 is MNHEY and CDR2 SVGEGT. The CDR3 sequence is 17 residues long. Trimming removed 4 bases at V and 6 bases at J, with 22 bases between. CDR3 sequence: CASSFPPLAGLSNEQFF. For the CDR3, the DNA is TGTGCCAGCAGTTTCCCCCCCCTGGCGGGGTTATCCAATGAGCAGTTCTTC.

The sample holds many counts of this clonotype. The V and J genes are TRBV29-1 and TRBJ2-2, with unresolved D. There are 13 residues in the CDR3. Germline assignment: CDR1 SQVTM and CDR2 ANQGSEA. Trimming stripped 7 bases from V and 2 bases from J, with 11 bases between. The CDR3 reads CSAVAQNTGELFF. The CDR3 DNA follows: TGCAGCGCCGTCGCCCAAAACACCGGGGAGCTGTTTTTT.

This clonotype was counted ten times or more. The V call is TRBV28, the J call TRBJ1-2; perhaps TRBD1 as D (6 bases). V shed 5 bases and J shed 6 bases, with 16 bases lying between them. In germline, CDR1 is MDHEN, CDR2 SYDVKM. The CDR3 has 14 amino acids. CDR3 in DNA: TGTGCCAGCAGTCCTCCTTCCGGGACACATGGCTACACCTTC. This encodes CASSPPSGTHGYTF.

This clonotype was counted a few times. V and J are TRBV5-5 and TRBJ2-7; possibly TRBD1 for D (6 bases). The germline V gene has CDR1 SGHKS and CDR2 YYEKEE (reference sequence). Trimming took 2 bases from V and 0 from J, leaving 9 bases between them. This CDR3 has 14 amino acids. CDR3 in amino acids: CASSFVDSSYEQYF. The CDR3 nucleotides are TGTGCCAGCAGCTTTGTGGACAGCTCCTACGAGCAGTACTTC.

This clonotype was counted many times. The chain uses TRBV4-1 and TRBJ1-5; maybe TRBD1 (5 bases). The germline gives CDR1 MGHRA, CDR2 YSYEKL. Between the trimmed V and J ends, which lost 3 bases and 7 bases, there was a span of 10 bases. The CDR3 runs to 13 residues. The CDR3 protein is CASSQDTGQPQHF. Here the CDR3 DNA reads TGCGCCAGCAGCCAGGACACGGGGCAGCCCCAGCATTTT.

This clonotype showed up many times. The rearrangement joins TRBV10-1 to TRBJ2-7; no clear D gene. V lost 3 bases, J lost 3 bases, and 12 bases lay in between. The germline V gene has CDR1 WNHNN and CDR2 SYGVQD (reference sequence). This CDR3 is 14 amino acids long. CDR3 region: CASSDQPDGYEQYF. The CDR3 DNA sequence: TGCGCCAGCAGTGACCAACCGGACGGCTACGAGCAGTACTTC.

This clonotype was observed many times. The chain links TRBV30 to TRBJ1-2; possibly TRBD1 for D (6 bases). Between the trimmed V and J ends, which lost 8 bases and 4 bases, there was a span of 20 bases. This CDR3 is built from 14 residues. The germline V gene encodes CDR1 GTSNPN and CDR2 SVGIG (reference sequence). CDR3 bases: TGTGCCGGGGAAACAGGGCGAAGGCGCTATGGCTACACCTTC. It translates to CAGETGRRRYGYTF.

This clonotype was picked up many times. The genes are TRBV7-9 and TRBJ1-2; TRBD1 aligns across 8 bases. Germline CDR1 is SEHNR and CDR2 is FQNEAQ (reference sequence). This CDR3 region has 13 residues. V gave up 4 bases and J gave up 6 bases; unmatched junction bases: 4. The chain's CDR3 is CASSSGQVNGYTF. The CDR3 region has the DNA TGTGCCAGCAGCTCGGGACAGGTTAATGGCTACACCTTC.

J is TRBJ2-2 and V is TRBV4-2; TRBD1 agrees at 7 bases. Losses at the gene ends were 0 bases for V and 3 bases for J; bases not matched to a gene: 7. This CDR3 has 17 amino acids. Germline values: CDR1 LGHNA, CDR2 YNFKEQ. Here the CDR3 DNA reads TGTGCCAGCAGCCAAGACGAGGCAGGGGGTTACACCGGGGAGCTGTTTTTT. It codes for CASSQDEAGGYTGELFF.

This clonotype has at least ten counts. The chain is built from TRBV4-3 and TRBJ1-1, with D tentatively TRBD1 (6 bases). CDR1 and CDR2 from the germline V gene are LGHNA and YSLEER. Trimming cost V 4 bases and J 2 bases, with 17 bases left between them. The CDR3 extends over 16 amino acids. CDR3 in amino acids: CASSPRDEGGNTEAFF. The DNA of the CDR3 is TGCGCCAGCAGCCCGAGAGATGAGGGGGGAAACACTGAAGCTTTCTTT.

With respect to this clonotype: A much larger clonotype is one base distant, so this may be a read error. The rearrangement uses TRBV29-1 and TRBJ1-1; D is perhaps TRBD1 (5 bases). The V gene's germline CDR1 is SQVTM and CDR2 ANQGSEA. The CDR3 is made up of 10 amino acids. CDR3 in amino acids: CNVRTPEAFF. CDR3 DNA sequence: TGCAACGTCCGGACACCTGAAGCTTTCTTT.

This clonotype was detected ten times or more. The CDR3 spells CASRFGAGRIYGYTF. As DNA, the CDR3 is TGTGCCAGCAGATTCGGGGCAGGGCGGATTTATGGCTACACCTTC. The gene calls are TRBV27 and TRBJ1-2; TRBD1 is a possible D gene (5 bases). There are 15 residues in the CDR3. Germline CDR1 is MNHEY and CDR2 is SMNVEV (reference sequence). With 6 bases removed from V and 5 bases from J, the gap between germline ends came to 19 bases.

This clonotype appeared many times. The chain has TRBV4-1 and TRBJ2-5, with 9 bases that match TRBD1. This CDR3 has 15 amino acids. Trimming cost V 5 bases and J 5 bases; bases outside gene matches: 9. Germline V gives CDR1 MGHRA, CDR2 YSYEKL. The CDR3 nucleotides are TGCGCCAGCAGCGGTCCCGGGACAGGGAAGGAGACCCAGTACTTC. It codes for CASSGPGTGKETQYF.

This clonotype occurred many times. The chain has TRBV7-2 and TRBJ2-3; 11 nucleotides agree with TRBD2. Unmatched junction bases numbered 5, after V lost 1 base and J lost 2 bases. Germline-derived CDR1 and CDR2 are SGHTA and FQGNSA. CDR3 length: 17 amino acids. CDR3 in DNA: TGTGCCAGCAGCTTAGTAGCGGGGGGGCTCCTCACAGATACGCAGTATTTT. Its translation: CASSLVAGGLLTDTQYF.

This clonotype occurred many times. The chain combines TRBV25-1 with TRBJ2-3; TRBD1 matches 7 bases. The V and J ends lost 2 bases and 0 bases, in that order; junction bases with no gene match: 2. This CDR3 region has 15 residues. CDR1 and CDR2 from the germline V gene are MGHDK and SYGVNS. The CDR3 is CASSEKDRSTDTQYF. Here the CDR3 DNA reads TGTGCCAGCAGTGAAAAGGACAGGAGCACAGATACGCAGTATTTT.

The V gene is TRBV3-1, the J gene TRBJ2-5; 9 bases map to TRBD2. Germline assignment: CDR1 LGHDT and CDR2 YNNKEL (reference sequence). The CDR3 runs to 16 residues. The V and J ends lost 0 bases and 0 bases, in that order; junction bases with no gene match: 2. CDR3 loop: CASSQETSGHQETQYF. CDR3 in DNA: TGTGCCAGCAGCCAAGAGACTAGCGGACACCAAGAGACCCAGTACTTC.

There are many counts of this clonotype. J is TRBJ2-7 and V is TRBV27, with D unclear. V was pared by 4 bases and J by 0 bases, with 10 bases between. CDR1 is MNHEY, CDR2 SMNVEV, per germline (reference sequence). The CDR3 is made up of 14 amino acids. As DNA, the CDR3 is TGTGCCAGCAGTTCCGGTGTATACTCCTACGAGCAGTACTTC. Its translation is CASSSGVYSYEQYF.

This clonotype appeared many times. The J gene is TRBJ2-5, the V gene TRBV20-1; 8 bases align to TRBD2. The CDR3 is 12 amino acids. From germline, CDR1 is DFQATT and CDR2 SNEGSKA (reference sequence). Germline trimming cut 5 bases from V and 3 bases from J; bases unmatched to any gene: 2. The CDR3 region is CSAEAGEETQYF. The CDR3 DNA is TGCAGTGCTGAAGCGGGGGAAGAGACCCAGTACTTC.